Here is one T cell receptor (beta chain) with its context. Its antigen is not identified. The table came from immunoSEQ multiplex PCR; TCRdb's copy has only in-frame clones and leaves some out. The sample holds approximately 160,000 clones; just over 90% are singletons and the top ten take approximately 1.5%. Germline V gives CDR1 SEHNR, CDR2 FQNEAQ (reference sequence). CDR3 length: 14 residues. V lost 2 bases and J lost 3, with 8 bases in between. This record comes from a study of T cell responses to AZD1222 COVID-19 vaccine. Overall study findings and caveats: Within unmutated variant regions lay the reported targets of nearly half of spike-specific TCRs. Across spike, vaccine-associated CD4 TCRs were found, dominant at 160-218 and 743-854. Two AZD1222 administrations were followed by greater Spike-specific TCR breadth and depth. Baseline testing showed seropositivity in only a handful of AZD1222 recipients.

The sample in question was peripheral blood, obtained on day 0 of AZD1222 vaccination. V gene TRBV7-9 combines with J gene TRBJ1-3; D remains unclear. This sequence originates from an adult in good health. The DNA of the CDR3 is TGTGCCAGCAGCTTACGGCAGGATGGAAACACCATATATTTT. Translated: CASSLRQDGNTIYF.